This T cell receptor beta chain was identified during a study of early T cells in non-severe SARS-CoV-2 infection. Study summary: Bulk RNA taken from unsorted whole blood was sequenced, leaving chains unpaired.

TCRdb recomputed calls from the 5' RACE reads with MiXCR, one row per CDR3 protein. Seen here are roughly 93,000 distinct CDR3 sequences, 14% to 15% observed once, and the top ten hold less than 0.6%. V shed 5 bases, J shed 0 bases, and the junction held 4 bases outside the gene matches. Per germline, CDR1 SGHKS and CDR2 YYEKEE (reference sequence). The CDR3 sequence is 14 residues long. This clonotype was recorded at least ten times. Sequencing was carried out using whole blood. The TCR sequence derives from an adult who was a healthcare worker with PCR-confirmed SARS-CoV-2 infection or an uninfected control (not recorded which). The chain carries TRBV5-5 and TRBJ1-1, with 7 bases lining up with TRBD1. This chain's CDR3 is CASRTGTVNTEAFF. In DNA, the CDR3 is TGTGCCAGCAGAACCGGGACAGTGAACACTGAAGCTTTCTTT.